This T cell receptor beta chain was sequenced in a study of T-cell memory formation after mild COVID-19. Study-wide results and limits: That cross-reactive memory joined was suggested by some responding clones appearing in pre-infection memory. Contracting CD4+ clones sat mainly in CM and EM; CD8+ in EMRA. Clones that contracted from day 15 to 85 had balanced CD4/CD8; later expanders were CD4+ biased.

Germline V gene data show CDR1 as MNHEY and CDR2 as SMNVEV (reference sequence). The CDR3 consists of 13 residues. On this clonotype: As yet, its antigen is unknown.

cDNA libraries for TCR alpha and TCR beta, carrying sample barcodes and UMIs, came from 5'RACE with constant-segment primers. TCRdb reanalysed the 5' RACE reads using MiXCR and keeps one entry per CDR3 protein. The sample lists roughly 130,000 distinct CDR3 sequences, about a sixth occurring once. This receptor was obtained from a man aged 18 to 29 who had mild COVID-19 (a few samples of this study predate the infection). Cell type and time point are not known. The sequencing sample was made of PBMCs or a T cell subset sorted from them (not recorded which). The chain uses TRBV27 and TRBJ2-7; unclear D gene. DNA for the CDR3: TGCACCAGCAGTTCCCAGGCCCTTAGGGTGCAGTACGTC. As protein: CTSSSQALRVQYV.